This TCR beta chain was recovered during a study of T cells in tuberculosis. The study, taken as a whole, reports: Classification accuracy was around 85% (AUROC 0.85 to 0.95) with the GMM-specific repertoire.

Here immunoSEQ multiplex PCR was the method, and the copy in TCRdb shows in-frame clones only, minus some. The sample includes 30,000 to 35,000 clones, just over 90% of them seen just once. On this clone: Its antigen is unidentified.

This receptor was obtained from a donor between 10 and 35 years old with latent tuberculosis or without tuberculosis infection. The sequenced sample consisted of PBMCs.

CDR3 in DNA: TGTGCCAGCAGAGGACTAGCGGGAGCGCTCTACTACTTC. Encoded protein: CASRGLAGALYYF. This chain uses TRBV27 with TRBJ2-7; 13 nucleotides align to TRBD2. Germline CDR1 MNHEY, CDR2 SMNVEV (reference sequence). There are 13 residues in the CDR3. The J segment lost 13 bases and the V segment lost 6 bases, leaving 9 bases of the junction unmatched.